The 32 T cell receptor beta chains listed next were all sequenced from one sample in a study of T-cell memory formation after mild COVID-19. TCRdb fed the 5' RACE reads into MiXCR, producing one record per CDR3 protein. This sample carries hundreds of thousands of distinct CDR3 sequences, roughly 22% of them seen once, and the ten largest clones take around 7.7%. Sequencing input: PBMCs or a T cell subset sorted from them (not recorded which). Source of these receptors: an adult woman who had mild COVID-19 (a few samples of this study predate the infection). Cell type and time point are not known.

The sample holds many counts of this clonotype. V gene TRBV7-2 combines with J gene TRBJ1-5, with D possibly matching TRBD1 (5 bases). Trimming took off 4 bases at V and 1 base at J, with 8 bases between the two ends. Germline loops: CDR1 SGHTA, CDR2 FQGNSA. The CDR3 is 14 amino acids. The CDR3 here is CASSSGTSNQPQHF. CDR3 DNA sequence: TGTGCCAGCAGCTCCGGGACCAGCAATCAGCCCCAGCATTTT. The whole variable domain, filled in from reference TRBV7-2 and TRBJ1-5, reads GAGVSQSPSNKVTEKGKDVELRCDPISGHTALYWYRQSLGQGLEFLIYFQGNSAPDKSGLPSDRFSAERTGGSVSTLTIQRTQQEDSAVYLCASSSGTSNQPQHFGDGTRLSIL.

The CDR3, as DNA: TGTGCCAGCGGACGGACGGCCAACTATGGCTACACCTTC. Translating gives CASGRTANYGYTF. J is TRBJ1-2 and V is TRBV5-5; no reliable D call. Germline V gene data show CDR1 as SGHKS and CDR2 as YYEKEE (reference sequence). The CDR3 runs 13 residues. Trimming pared 7 bases from V and 2 bases from J, leaving 12 bases between.

The chain joins TRBV18 to TRBJ1-2; 9 positions match TRBD1. CDR3 length equals 16 residues. The germline V gene encodes CDR1 KGHSH and CDR2 LQKENI. V gave up 3 bases and J gave up 1 base; unmatched junction bases: 6. The chain's CDR3 is CASSPTGQGSNYGYTF. The CDR3 DNA reads as TGTGCCAGCTCACCGACGGGACAGGGAAGTAACTATGGCTACACCTTC.

This chain links TRBV27 with TRBJ2-7; unclear D gene. The CDR3 covers 13 residues. Germline loops: CDR1 MNHEY, CDR2 SMNVEV (reference sequence). V lost 6 bases to trimming and J lost 2 bases, with 11 bases between them. CDR3 DNA: TGTGCCAGCAGCACTGGGCCGCCCTACGAGCAGTACTTC. It encodes CASSTGPPYEQYF.

The chain recombines TRBV4-1 with TRBJ1-1, with 8 bases that match TRBD1. Germline assignment: CDR1 MGHRA and CDR2 YSYEKL. The V gene end was trimmed by 4 bases and the J gene end by 3 bases; junction bases not matched to a gene: 4. This CDR3 spans 14 amino acids. CDR3 sequence reads: CASSPTGGHTEAFF. The CDR3 DNA follows: TGCGCCAGCAGCCCTACAGGGGGTCACACTGAAGCTTTCTTT.

This clonotype was detected a few times. The chain combines TRBV5-6 with TRBJ1-1, with D possibly matching TRBD1 (5 bases). The germline V gene encodes CDR1 SGHDT and CDR2 YYEEEE. V lost 0 bases to trimming and J lost 0 bases, with 9 bases between them. This CDR3 spans 15 amino acids. CDR3 in DNA: TGTGCCAGCAGCTTGGACGGGGGATTGAACACTGAAGCTTTCTTT. This gives the protein CASSLDGGLNTEAFF.

The rearrangement uses TRBV7-2 and TRBJ2-3; 16 bases align to TRBD2. Per germline, CDR1 SGHTA and CDR2 FQGNSA. With V trimmed by 1 base and J by 3 bases, 1 base remained unmatched. CDR3 length: 17 amino acids. For the CDR3, the DNA is TGTGCCAGCAGCTTAGAGGGACTAGCGGGAGGGACAGATACGCAGTATTTT. As protein: CASSLEGLAGGTDTQYF.

J is TRBJ1-1 and V is TRBV7-9, with a possible D match to TRBD1 (5 bases). V was pared by 0 bases and J by 5 bases, with 13 bases between. This CDR3 is built from 15 residues. The germline CDR1 and CDR2 sequences are SEHNR and FQNEAQ (reference sequence). The CDR3 reads CASSLAFGGGTEAFF. CDR3 in DNA: TGTGCCAGCAGCTTAGCCTTTGGGGGAGGGACTGAAGCTTTCTTT.

The CDR3 region has the DNA TGTGCCAGCAGCATAGGGCCAGATACGCAGTATTTT. This translates into CASSIGPDTQYF. The chain has TRBV12-3 or TRBV12-4 and TRBJ2-3; no clear D gene. The V end lost 6 bases, the J end lost 4 bases, and 8 bases lay between the germline ends. The CDR3 has 12 amino acids.

The CDR3 loop reads CASSQVWGTNTGELFF. CDR3 nucleotide sequence: TGTGCCAGCAGCCAAGTTTGGGGTACGAACACCGGGGAGCTGTTTTTT. The chain couples TRBV3-1 to TRBJ2-2; the D is unclear. The CDR3 has 16 residues. Trimming took 1 base from V and 0 from J, leaving 9 bases between them. Per germline, CDR1 LGHDT and CDR2 YNNKEL (reference sequence). Variable domain in full (rest from reference TRBV3-1 and TRBJ2-2): DTAVSQTPKYLVTQMGNDKSIKCEQNLGHDTMYWYKQDSKKFLKIMFSYNNKELIINETVPNRFSPKSPDKAHLNLHINSLELGDSAVYFCASSQVWGTNTGELFFGEGSRLTVL.

V gene TRBV20-1 combines with J gene TRBJ1-2; TRBD1 aligns across 12 bases. The germline CDR1 and CDR2 sequences are DFQATT and SNEGSKA (reference sequence). The CDR3 covers 11 residues. CDR3: CSGTGGFGYTF. CDR3 nucleotide sequence: TGCAGCGGGACAGGGGGCTTTGGCTACACCTTC.

This clonotype showed up just a few times. The V and J genes are TRBV7-6 and TRBJ2-3; 11 bases are a match to TRBD2. The V gene end was trimmed by 3 bases and the J gene end by 5 bases; junction bases not matched to a gene: 4. Germline V lookup: CDR1 SGHVS, CDR2 FNYEAQ. The CDR3 totals 15 residues. The CDR3 loop reads CASSFSGGAEDTQYF. Here the CDR3 DNA reads TGTGCCAGCAGCTTTAGCGGGGGGGCCGAAGATACGCAGTATTTT.

This clonotype was detected only once. This rearrangement joins TRBV20-1 to TRBJ2-5, with 8 bases matching TRBD1. Trimming took 2 bases from V and 4 from J; bases not matched to a gene: 6. The CDR3 spans 14 residues. Germline V CDR1 and CDR2: DFQATT, SNEGSKA (reference sequence). The CDR3 loop reads CSARLGTGRETQYF. The CDR3 DNA follows: TGCAGTGCTAGACTTGGGACAGGACGAGAGACCCAGTACTTC.

The rearrangement uses TRBV15 and TRBJ1-3; D gene uncertain. Germline CDR1 and CDR2: LNHNV and YYDKDF (reference sequence). V lost 0 bases, J lost 4 bases, and 4 bases lay in between. This CDR3 region has 13 residues. This chain's CDR3 is CATSRDQGNTIYF. CDR3 nucleotides: TGTGCCACCAGCAGAGATCAGGGAAACACCATATATTTT.

The genes are TRBV15 and TRBJ1-1, with D unclear. V was pared by 4 bases and J by 0 bases, with 9 bases between. CDR1 is LNHNV and CDR2 is YYDKDF in the germline V gene (reference sequence). The CDR3 contains 14 residues. The DNA for the CDR3 is TGTGCCACCAGCACGGGCAGAATGAACACTGAAGCTTTCTTT. Amino acids: CATSTGRMNTEAFF.

V gene TRBV3-1 combines with J gene TRBJ2-1; 8 nucleotides line up with TRBD2. With V trimmed by 1 base and J by 3 bases, 5 bases remained unmatched. The CDR3 spans 16 residues. Germline V gene lookup returns CDR1 LGHDT and CDR2 YNNKEL (reference sequence). Here the CDR3 reads CASSQAGGNFYNEQFF. For the CDR3, the DNA is TGTGCCAGCAGCCAAGCGGGAGGGAATTTCTACAATGAGCAGTTCTTC.

This chain links TRBV6-6 with TRBJ2-2, with D perhaps TRBD1 (6 bases). Germline V gene sequence: CDR1 MNHNY, CDR2 SVGAGI (reference sequence). The CDR3 contains 15 residues. Trimming cost V 10 bases and J 2 bases, with 17 bases left between them. The CDR3 reads CATRPGHLNTGELFF. The CDR3 DNA reads as TGTGCCACGCGACCGGGACACTTAAACACCGGGGAGCTGTTTTTT.

In this sample, this clonotype turned up a few times. The chain uses TRBV7-2 and TRBJ2-3; tentative D call: TRBD2 (6 bases). Germline CDR1 and CDR2: SGHTA and FQGNSA. Trimming took off 3 bases at V and 0 bases at J, with 13 bases between the two ends. The CDR3 totals 16 residues. CDR3 nucleotides: TGTGCCAGCAGCTTTGGAGGGACGGTGAGCACAGATACGCAGTATTTT. Its translation is CASSFGGTVSTDTQYF.

This sequence joins TRBV7-9 and TRBJ2-1, with a weak D call TRBD2 (5 bases). Trimming cost V 2 bases and J 7 bases, with 12 bases left between them. Germline lookup yields CDR1 SEHNR and CDR2 FQNEAQ (reference sequence). The CDR3 sequence is 14 residues long. CDR3 residues: CASSLRGLGNEQFF. The CDR3 DNA reads TGTGCCAGCAGCTTAAGAGGGTTGGGGAATGAGCAGTTCTTC. Drawing the rest from reference TRBV7-9 and TRBJ2-1, the complete variable domain is DTGVSQNPRHKITKRGQNVTFRCDPISEHNRLYWYRQTLGQGPEFLTYFQNEAQLEKSRLLSDRFSAERPKGSFSTLEIQRTEQGDSAMYLCASSLRGLGNEQFFGPGTRLTVL.

The genes are TRBV5-5 and TRBJ2-1; a weak D match, TRBD1 (6 bases). Looked up from germline, CDR1 is SGHKS and CDR2 is YYEKEE (reference sequence). Trimming shortened V by 3 bases and J by 8 bases, and 18 bases separated the two germline ends. The CDR3 extends over 15 amino acids. CDR3 in DNA: TGTGCCAGCAGCTCAACAGGGAATCGTTACGATGAGCAGTTCTTC. It translates to CASSSTGNRYDEQFF.

The CDR3 reads CASSPKATDTQYF. The CDR3 nucleotides are TGTGCCAGCAGCCCTAAGGCCACAGATACGCAGTATTTT. The V and J genes are TRBV7-6 and TRBJ2-3; D gene unclear. Trimming removed 5 bases from V and 2 bases from J, with 8 bases in between. The CDR3 consists of 13 residues. Germline V gene lookup returns CDR1 SGHVS and CDR2 FNYEAQ.

In this sample, this clonotype turned up a few times. The rearrangement links TRBV5-1 to TRBJ2-1; 9 nucleotides line up with TRBD2. This CDR3 has 16 amino acids. V was pared by 0 bases and J by 6 bases, with 7 bases of the junction left unmatched. Per germline, CDR1 SGHRS and CDR2 YFSETQ. The CDR3, as DNA: TGCGCCAGCAGCTTGGGGATAGCGGGGGTACGCAATGAGCAGTTCTTC. Translation: CASSLGIAGVRNEQFF.

J is TRBJ1-5 and V is TRBV12-3 or TRBV12-4; a weak D match, TRBD1 (5 bases). This CDR3 has 14 residues. Trimming cost V 3 bases and J 3 bases, with 9 bases left between them. The CDR3: CASSFTGLNQPQHF. In DNA, the CDR3 is TGTGCCAGCAGTTTCACGGGACTCAATCAGCCCCAGCATTTT.

CDR3 in DNA: TGCGCCAGCAGCCAGCCGGCAGGGATGGATGGCTACACCTTC. It yields the protein CASSQPAGMDGYTF. The V and J genes are TRBV4-1 and TRBJ1-2; possible D gene TRBD1, 5 bases. Between the trimmed V and J ends, which lost 3 bases and 6 bases, there was a span of 14 bases. CDR3 size: 14 residues. Germline V CDR1 and CDR2: MGHRA, YSYEKL.

The V call is TRBV6-5, the J call TRBJ1-2; possibly TRBD1 for D (5 bases). CDR3 length equals 13 residues. Trimming took off 6 bases at V and 6 bases at J, with 14 bases between the two ends. From germline, CDR1 is MNHEY and CDR2 SVGAGI. The DNA for the CDR3 is TGTGCCAGCAGCCGAGACCTAGGGGATGGCTACACCTTC. This sequence encodes CASSRDLGDGYTF.

This clonotype was counted a few times. The chain uses TRBV7-6 and TRBJ2-7; 9 bases fit TRBD1. CDR1 and CDR2 (germline): SGHVS, FNYEAQ. CDR3 length: 15 amino acids. V lost 5 bases and J lost 2; bases outside the gene matches: 7. CDR3: CASSPGTGWAYEQYF. The CDR3 DNA reads as TGTGCCAGCAGCCCCGGGACAGGGTGGGCCTACGAGCAGTACTTC. Together with reference TRBV7-6 and TRBJ2-7, the CDR3 gives the full variable domain: GAGVSQSPRYKVTKRGQDVALRCDPISGHVSLYWYRQALGQGPEFLTYFNYEAQQDKSGLPNDRFSAERPEGSISTLTIQRTEQRDSAMYRCASSPGTGWAYEQYFGPGTRLTVT.

The chain employs TRBV7-9 and TRBJ2-3, with D possibly called TRBD1 or TRBD2 (5 bases each). The CDR3 runs to 15 residues. The germline V gene has CDR1 SEHNR and CDR2 FQNEAQ (reference sequence). Trimming removed 6 bases from V and 2 bases from J, with 15 bases in between. DNA of the CDR3: TGTGCCAGCAGGACCGGGACGTACCTCACAGATACGCAGTATTTT. Protein sequence: CASRTGTYLTDTQYF.

This clonotype was seen a handful of times. The chain combines TRBV11-1 with TRBJ2-5; D gene unclear. Germline assignment: CDR1 SGHAT and CDR2 FQDESV (reference sequence). Trimming shortened V by 3 bases and J by 0 bases, and 17 bases separated the two germline ends. There are 17 residues in the CDR3. This chain's CDR3 is CASSFNSLRAYQETQYF. For the CDR3, the DNA is TGTGCCAGCAGCTTTAATAGCCTTAGAGCGTACCAAGAGACCCAGTACTTC.

This clonotype was detected only a few times. The gene calls are TRBV5-1 and TRBJ2-1; perhaps TRBD1 as D (5 bases). The CDR3 is made up of 15 amino acids. Germline assignment: CDR1 SGHRS and CDR2 YFSETQ. V was trimmed by 2 bases and J by 8 bases, leaving 17 bases between them. In DNA, the CDR3 is TGCGCCAGCAGCTTCAGGGCGGCGGAGTATGATGAGCAGTTCTTC. Residues: CASSFRAAEYDEQFF.

The DNA of the CDR3 is TGCGCCAGCAGCCCACCGGGGACTAGGCCCTTCGATGAGCAGTTCTTC. Its translation: CASSPPGTRPFDEQFF. V gene TRBV5-1 combines with J gene TRBJ2-1; 8 bases are a match to TRBD2. CDR3 length: 16 amino acids. V shed 4 bases and J 8 bases; nucleotides not matched to a gene: 14. CDR1 SGHRS and CDR2 YFSETQ come from the germline V gene.

The V and J genes are TRBV5-4 and TRBJ2-7, with D possibly being TRBD1 (5 bases). Germline-derived CDR1 and CDR2 are SGHNT and YYREEE (reference sequence). Trimming left V 5 bases short and J 6 bases short, with 18 bases between. The CDR3 length is 14 residues. The CDR3, as DNA: TGTGCCAGCAGATTGAGTCACAGGATGGGCGAGCAGTACTTC. It encodes CASRLSHRMGEQYF.

This clonotype has just a few counts. The chain links TRBV20-1 to TRBJ2-2; D gene ambiguous. Trimming took off 1 base at V and 6 bases at J, with 15 bases between the two ends. The germline gives CDR1 DFQATT, CDR2 SNEGSKA (reference sequence). The CDR3 is made up of 15 amino acids. The chain's CDR3 is CSARAVDFTAGELFF. The CDR3 bases are TGCAGTGCTAGAGCCGTTGACTTTACCGCCGGGGAGCTGTTTTTT.